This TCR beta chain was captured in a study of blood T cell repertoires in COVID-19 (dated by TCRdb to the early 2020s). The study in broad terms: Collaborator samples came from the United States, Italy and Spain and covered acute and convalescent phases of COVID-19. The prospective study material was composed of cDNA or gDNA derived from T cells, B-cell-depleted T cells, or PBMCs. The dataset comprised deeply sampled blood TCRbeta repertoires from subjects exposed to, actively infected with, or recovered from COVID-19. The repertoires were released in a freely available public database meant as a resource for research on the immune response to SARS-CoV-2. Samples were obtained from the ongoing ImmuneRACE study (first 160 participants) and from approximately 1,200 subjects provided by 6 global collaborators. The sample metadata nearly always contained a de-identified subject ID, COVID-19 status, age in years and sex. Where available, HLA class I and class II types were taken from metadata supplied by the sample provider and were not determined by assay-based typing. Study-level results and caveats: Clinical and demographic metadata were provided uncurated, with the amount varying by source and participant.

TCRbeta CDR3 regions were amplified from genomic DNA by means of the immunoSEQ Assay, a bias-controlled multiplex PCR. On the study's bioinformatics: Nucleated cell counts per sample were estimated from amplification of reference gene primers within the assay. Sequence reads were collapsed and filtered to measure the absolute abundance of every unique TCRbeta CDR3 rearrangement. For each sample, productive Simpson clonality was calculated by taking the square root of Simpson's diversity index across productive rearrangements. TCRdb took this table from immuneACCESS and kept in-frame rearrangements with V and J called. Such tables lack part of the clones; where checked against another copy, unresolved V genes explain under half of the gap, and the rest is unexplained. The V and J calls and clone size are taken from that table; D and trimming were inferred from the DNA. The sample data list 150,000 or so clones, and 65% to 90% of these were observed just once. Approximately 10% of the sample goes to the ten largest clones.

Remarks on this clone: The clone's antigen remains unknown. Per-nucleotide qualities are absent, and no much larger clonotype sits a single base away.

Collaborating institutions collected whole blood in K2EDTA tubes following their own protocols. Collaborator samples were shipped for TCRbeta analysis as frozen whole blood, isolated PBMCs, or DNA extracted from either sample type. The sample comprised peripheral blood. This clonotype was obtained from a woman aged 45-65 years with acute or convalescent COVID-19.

The CDR3 here reads CASSSYQPQHF. The DNA sequence is given as TGTGCCAGCAGTTCTTATCAGCCCCAGCATTTT. The chain employs TRBV28 and TRBJ1-5; no confident D gene assignment can be made. Via the germline V gene, CDR1 is MDHEN and CDR2 SYDVKM. Counted from cysteine to phenylalanine, this CDR3 has 11 amino acids. Of all the DNA, just the CDR3 is kept, 33 bases in frame from base 1. V loses 4 bases of germline sequence and J loses 5 bases, and the interval between the two ends is 3 bases.